This T cell receptor beta chain comes out of a study of shared clonotypes between healthy human individuals. The donor population consisted of healthy HIV-negative adults with no recent acute infections or vaccinations. Only Caucasian adults living in Nashville, Tennessee served as donors. About this clone: Antigen unknown.

Study-wide findings and caveats: Generation of non-shared clonotypes was less probable than generation of clonotypes shared by all four donors.

Clones were read by immunoSEQ multiplex PCR, and TCRdb kept only the in-frame ones, dropping some. The top ten clones hold 0.1% to 0.15% of a sample with roughly 2 million clones, 90% to 95% of them seen once. Source material: naive CD4+ T cells sorted from blood. Subset specified: CD45RA+ positively selected. This sequence was found in a man between 18 and 29 years old in good health.

CDR3 sequence: CATSRDGLPFEAFF. The DNA of the CDR3 is TGTGCCACCAGCAGAGATGGACTCCCCTTTGAAGCTTTCTTT. The chain joins TRBV15 to TRBJ1-1; D ambiguous. The germline gives CDR1 LNHNV, CDR2 YYDKDF (reference sequence). The V gene lost 0 bases and the J gene lost 7 bases, with 12 bases spanning the gap. This CDR3 region has 14 residues. Drawing the rest from reference TRBV15 and TRBJ1-1, the complete variable domain is DAMVIQNPRYQVTQFGKPVTLSCSQTLNHNVMYWYQQKSSQAPKLLFHYYDKDFNNEADTPDNFQSRRPNTSFCFLDIRSPGLGDTAMYLCATSRDGLPFEAFFGQGTRLTVV.